What follows are 8 T cell receptor beta chains derived from one specimen sequenced in a study of CD8+ T cells in alopecia areata. RNA, once extracted, was reverse transcribed into cDNA for use as the sequencing template. Sequencing used immunoSEQ multiplex PCR; TCRdb keeps in-frame clones, though not all of them. The table records about 64,000 clones, roughly 50% of them present only once. Treatment given: oral pan-JAK inhibitor, 5-10 mg twice daily. The sequenced sample was CD8+ T cells sorted from blood, obtained at roughly week 38, from a patient treated with tofacitinib. The source is a human donor with alopecia areata.

The genes are TRBV7-6 and TRBJ1-1; no definite D call. CDR1 is SGHVS, CDR2 FNYEAQ, per germline. This CDR3 is 17 amino acids long. V was cut by 3 bases and J by 0 bases, with 17 bases left in between. The DNA for the CDR3 is TGTGCCAGCAGCTTGGGCGGGATCGGGCAAATGAACACTGAAGCTTTCTTT. Amino acid sequence: CASSLGGIGQMNTEAFF.

The chain joins TRBV27 to TRBJ2-7; D gene ambiguous. CDR1 and CDR2 from the germline V gene are MNHEY and SMNVEV (reference sequence). This CDR3 spans 13 amino acids. Trimming took off 2 bases at V and 0 bases at J, with 5 bases between the two ends. CDR3 coding DNA: TGTGCCAGCAGTTTAGCGGCCTCCTACGAGCAGTACTTC. Translating gives CASSLAASYEQYF.

The rearrangement joins TRBV27 to TRBJ1-4; 7 nucleotides agree with TRBD1. Germline V CDR1 and CDR2: MNHEY, SMNVEV (reference sequence). The CDR3 has 13 residues. The ends lost 3 bases at V and 8 bases at J; junction bases unmatched: 3. The CDR3 sequence is CASSLDRREKLFF. The CDR3 region has the DNA TGTGCCAGCAGTTTGGACAGGCGGGAAAAACTGTTTTTT.

By share, this clone counts as medium-sized (0.01 to 0.1%). This sequence joins TRBV29-1 and TRBJ1-1; TRBD1 is a possible D gene (6 bases). V was shortened by 6 bases and J by 4 bases, with 15 bases between the two germline ends. The CDR3 sequence is 13 residues long. Looked up from germline, CDR1 is SQVTM and CDR2 is ANQGSEA. CDR3 protein: CSVPTGSGTEAFF. CDR3 coding DNA: TGCAGCGTGCCCACAGGGTCGGGCACTGAAGCTTTCTTT. Filled out from reference TRBV29-1 and TRBJ1-1, the complete variable domain reads SAVISQKPSRDICQRGTSLTIQCQVDSQVTMMFWYRQQPGQSLTLIATANQGSEATYESGFVIDKFPISRPNLTFSTLTVSNMSPEDSSIYLCSVPTGSGTEAFFGQGTRLTVV.

The chain joins TRBV27 to TRBJ1-2; TRBD1 matches 7 bases. Trimming took 5 bases from V and 0 from J; bases not matched to a gene: 6. This CDR3 contains 15 residues. Per germline, CDR1 MNHEY and CDR2 SMNVEV (reference sequence). The CDR3 reads CASSPRGAANYGYTF. CDR3 nucleotides: TGTGCCAGCAGTCCCAGGGGGGCAGCTAACTATGGCTACACCTTC.

The V gene is TRBV9, the J gene TRBJ2-1; D gene uncertain. Germline V CDR1 and CDR2: SGDLS, YYNGEE. The CDR3 covers 15 residues. Deletions cut 3 bases from V and 1 base from J, with 11 bases between. The CDR3 loop reads CASSGSAVSYNEQFF. The DNA of the CDR3 is TGTGCCAGCAGCGGTAGTGCCGTATCCTACAATGAGCAGTTCTTC.

This clone turned up a few times. Other DNA sequences from this sample encode an identical CDR3 as well. The chain joins TRBV29-1 to TRBJ2-7; the D is unclear. The CDR3 is 11 residues long. Trimming took 4 bases from V and 0 from J, leaving 4 bases between them. Germline-derived CDR1 and CDR2 are SQVTM and ANQGSEA. The CDR3 DNA follows: TGCAGCGTTGCGGACTCCTACGAGCAGTACTTC. Translated: CSVADSYEQYF.

The chain joins TRBV4-3 to TRBJ2-3; D is unresolved. Trimming took off 4 bases at V and 2 bases at J, with 7 bases between the two ends. The length of the CDR3 is 13 residues. Germline loops: CDR1 LGHNA, CDR2 YSLEER. The CDR3, as DNA: TGCGCCAGCAGCCGCGACATCACAGATACGCAGTATTTT. Encoded protein: CASSRDITDTQYF.